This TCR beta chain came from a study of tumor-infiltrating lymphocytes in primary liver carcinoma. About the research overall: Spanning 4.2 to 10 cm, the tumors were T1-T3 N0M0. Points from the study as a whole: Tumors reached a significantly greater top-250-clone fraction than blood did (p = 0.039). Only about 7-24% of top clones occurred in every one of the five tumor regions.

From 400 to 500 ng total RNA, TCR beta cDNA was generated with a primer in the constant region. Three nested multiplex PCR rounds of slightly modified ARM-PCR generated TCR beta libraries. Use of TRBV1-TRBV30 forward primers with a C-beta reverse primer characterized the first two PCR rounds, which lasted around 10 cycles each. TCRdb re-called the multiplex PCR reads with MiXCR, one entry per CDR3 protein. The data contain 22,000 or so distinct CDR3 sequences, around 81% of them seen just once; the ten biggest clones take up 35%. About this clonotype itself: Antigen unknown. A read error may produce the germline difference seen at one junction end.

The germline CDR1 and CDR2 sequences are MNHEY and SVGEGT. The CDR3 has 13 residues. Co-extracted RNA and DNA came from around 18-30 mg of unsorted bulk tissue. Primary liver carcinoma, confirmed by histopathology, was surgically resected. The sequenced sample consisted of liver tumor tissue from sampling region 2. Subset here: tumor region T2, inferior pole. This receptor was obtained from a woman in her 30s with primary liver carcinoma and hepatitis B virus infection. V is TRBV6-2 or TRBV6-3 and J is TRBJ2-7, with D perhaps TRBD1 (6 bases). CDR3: CASSHRELGEQYF. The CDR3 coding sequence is TGTGCCAGCAGTCACAGGGAGTTAGGGGAGCAGTATTTC.